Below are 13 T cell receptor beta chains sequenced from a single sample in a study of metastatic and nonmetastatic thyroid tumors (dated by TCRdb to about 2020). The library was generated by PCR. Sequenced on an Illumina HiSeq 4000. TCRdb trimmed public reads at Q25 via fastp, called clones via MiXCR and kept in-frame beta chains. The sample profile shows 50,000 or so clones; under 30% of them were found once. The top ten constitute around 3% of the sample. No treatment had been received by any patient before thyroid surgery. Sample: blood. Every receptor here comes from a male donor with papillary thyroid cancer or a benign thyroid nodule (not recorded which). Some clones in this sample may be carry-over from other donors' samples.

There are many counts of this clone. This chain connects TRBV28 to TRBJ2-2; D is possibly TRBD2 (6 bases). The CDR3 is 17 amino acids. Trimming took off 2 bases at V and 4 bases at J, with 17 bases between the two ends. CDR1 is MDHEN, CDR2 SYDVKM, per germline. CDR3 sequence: CASSLELGGSVTGELFF. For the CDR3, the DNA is TGTGCCAGCAGTTTAGAACTGGGGGGTTCGGTCACCGGGGAGCTGTTTTTT.

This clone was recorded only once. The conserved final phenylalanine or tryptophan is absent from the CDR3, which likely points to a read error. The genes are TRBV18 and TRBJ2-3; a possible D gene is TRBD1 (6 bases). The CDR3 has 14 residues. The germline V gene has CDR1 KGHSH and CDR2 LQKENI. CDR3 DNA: TGTGCCAGCTCACCAGGGTCCCGGACAGATATGCAGTATCTT. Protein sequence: CASSPGSRTDMQYL.

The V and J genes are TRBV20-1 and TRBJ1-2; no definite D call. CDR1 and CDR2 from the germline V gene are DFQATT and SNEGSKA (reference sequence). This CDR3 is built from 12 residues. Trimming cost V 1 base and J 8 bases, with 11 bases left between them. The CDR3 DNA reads TGCAGTGCTAGAGCCCCAGGAGACGGCTACACCTTC. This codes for CSARAPGDGYTF.

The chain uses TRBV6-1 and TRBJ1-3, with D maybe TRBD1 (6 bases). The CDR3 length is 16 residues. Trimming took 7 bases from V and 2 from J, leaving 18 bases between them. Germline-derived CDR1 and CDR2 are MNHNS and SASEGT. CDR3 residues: CASIDPRGMAGNTIYF. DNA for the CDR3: TGTGCCAGCATTGACCCCAGGGGTATGGCTGGAAACACCATATATTTT.

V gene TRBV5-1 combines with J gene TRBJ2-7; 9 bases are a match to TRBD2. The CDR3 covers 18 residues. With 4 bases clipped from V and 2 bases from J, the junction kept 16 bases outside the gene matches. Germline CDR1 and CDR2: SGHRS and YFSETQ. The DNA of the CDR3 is TGCGCCAGCAGCCCCAGACTAGCGGCAGTCTCGGGGACCTACGAGCAGTACTTC. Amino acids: CASSPRLAAVSGTYEQYF.

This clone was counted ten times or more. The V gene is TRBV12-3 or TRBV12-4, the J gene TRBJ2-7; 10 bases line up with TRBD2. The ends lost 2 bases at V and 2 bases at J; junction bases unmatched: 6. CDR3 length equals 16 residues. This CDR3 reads CASSLSSSGRPYEQYF. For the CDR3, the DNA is TGTGCCAGCAGTTTATCGTCTAGCGGGAGACCCTACGAGCAGTACTTC.

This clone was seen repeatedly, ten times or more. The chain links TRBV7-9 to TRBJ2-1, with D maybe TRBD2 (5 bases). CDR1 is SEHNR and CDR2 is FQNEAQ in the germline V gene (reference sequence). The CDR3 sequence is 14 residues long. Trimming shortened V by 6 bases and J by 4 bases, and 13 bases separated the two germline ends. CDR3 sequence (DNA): TGTGCCAGCAGTTCATTCCTAGCTTACAATGAGCAGTTCTTC. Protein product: CASSSFLAYNEQFF.

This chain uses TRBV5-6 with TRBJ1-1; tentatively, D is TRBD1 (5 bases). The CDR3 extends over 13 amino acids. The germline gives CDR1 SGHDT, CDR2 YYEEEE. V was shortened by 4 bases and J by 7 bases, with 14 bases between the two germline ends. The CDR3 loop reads CASSNQGGGEAFF. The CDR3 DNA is TGTGCCAGCAGCAATCAGGGCGGGGGTGAAGCTTTCTTT.

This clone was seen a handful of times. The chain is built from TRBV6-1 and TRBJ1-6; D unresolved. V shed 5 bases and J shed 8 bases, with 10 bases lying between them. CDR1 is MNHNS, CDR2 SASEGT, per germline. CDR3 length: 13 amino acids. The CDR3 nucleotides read TGTGCCAGCAGTTTTGGGCTGGATTCACCCCTCCACTTT. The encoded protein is CASSFGLDSPLHF.

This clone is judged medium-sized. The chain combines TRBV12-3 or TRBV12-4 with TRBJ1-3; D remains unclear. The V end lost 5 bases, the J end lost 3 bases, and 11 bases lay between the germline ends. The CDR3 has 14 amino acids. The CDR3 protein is CASSERAFGNTIYF. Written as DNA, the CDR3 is TGTGCCAGCAGTGAAAGAGCGTTTGGAAACACCATATATTTT.

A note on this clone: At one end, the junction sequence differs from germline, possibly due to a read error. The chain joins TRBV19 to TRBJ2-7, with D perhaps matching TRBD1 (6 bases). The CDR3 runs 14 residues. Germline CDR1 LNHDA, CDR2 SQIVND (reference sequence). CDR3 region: CSSRTGTTAWEQYF. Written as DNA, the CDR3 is TGTTCCAGTAGAACCGGGACAACTGCGTGGGAGCAGTACTTC.

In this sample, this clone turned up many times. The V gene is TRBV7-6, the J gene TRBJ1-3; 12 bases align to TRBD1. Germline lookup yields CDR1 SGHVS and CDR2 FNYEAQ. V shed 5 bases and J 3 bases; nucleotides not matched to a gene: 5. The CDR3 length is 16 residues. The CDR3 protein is CASSQGQGASGNTIYF. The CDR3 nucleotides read TGTGCCAGCAGCCAGGGACAGGGGGCGAGTGGAAACACCATATATTTT.

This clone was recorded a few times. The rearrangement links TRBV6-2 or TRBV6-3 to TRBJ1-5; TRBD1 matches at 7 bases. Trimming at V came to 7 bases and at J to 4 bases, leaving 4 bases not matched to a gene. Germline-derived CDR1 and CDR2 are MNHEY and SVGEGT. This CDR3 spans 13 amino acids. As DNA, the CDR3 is TGTGCCAGCACCGGACAGGAGAATCAGCCCCAGCATTTT. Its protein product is CASTGQENQPQHF.